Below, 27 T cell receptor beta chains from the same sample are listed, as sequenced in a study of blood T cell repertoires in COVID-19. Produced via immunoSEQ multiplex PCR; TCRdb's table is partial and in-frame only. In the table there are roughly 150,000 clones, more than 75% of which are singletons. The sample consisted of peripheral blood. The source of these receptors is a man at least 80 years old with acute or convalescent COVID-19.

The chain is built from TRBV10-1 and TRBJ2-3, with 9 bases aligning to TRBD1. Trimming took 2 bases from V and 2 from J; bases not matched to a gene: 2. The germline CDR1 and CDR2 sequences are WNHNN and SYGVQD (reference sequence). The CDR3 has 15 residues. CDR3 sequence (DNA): TGCGCCAGCAGTGAGACAGGGGGCCCCACAGATACGCAGTATTTT. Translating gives CASSETGGPTDTQYF.

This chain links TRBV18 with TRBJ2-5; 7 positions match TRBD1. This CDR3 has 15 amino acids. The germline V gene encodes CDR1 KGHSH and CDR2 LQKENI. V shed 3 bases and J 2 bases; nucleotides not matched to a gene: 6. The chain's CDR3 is CASSPGQRLQETQYF. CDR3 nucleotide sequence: TGTGCCAGCTCACCGGGACAGAGATTACAAGAGACCCAGTACTTC.

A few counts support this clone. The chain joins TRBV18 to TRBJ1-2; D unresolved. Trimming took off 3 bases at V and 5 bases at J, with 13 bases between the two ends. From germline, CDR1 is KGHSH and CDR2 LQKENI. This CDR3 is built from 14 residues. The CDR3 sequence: CASSPYTNNYGYTF. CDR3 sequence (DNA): TGTGCCAGCTCACCTTACACCAACAATTATGGCTACACCTTC.

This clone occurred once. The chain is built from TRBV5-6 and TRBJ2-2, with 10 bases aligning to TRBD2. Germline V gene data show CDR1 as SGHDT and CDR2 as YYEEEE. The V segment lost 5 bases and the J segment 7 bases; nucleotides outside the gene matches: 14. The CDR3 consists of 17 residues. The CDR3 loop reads CASSPGPSGRGGGELFF. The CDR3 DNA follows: TGTGCCAGCAGTCCCGGGCCTAGCGGGAGAGGTGGCGGGGAGCTGTTTTTT.

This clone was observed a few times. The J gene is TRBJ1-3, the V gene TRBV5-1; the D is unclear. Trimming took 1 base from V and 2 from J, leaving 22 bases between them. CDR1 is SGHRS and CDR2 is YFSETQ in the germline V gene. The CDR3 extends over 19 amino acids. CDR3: CASSLKLFDGVLAGNTIYF. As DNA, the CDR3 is TGCGCCAGCAGCTTGAAGTTATTTGACGGGGTGTTGGCTGGAAACACCATATATTTT.

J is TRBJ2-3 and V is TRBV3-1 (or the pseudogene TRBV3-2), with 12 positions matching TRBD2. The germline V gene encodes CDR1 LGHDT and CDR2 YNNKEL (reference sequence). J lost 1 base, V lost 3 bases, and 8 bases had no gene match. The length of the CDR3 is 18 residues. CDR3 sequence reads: CASSQGLLAGGRTDTQYF. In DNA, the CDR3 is TGTGCCAGCAGCCAGGGTCTACTAGCGGGGGGCCGCACAGATACGCAGTATTTT.

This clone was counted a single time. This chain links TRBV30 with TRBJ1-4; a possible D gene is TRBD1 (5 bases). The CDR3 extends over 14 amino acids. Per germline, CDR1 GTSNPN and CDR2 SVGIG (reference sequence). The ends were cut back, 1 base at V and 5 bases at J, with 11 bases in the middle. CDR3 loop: CAWSASGLNEKLFF. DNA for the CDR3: TGTGCCTGGAGTGCTTCAGGGCTCAATGAAAAACTGTTTTTT.

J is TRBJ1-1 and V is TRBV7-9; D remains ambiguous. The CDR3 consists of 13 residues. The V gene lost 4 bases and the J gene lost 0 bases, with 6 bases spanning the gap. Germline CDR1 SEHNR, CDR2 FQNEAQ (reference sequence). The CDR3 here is CASSSGLNTEAFF. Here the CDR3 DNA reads TGTGCCAGCAGCTCGGGTTTGAACACTGAAGCTTTCTTT.

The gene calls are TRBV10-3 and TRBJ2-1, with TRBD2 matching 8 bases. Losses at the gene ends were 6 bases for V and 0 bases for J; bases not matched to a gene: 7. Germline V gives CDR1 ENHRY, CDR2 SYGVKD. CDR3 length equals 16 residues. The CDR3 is CAISDSGTRSYNEQFF. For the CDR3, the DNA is TGTGCCATCAGCGATAGCGGGACTCGCTCCTACAATGAGCAGTTCTTC.

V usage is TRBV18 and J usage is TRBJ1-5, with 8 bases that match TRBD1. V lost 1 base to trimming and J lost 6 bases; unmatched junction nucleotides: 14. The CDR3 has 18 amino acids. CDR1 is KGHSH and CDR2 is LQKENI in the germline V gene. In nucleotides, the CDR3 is TGTGCCAGCTCACCACGTGGGGGAGCAGGGGGCTTCGCTCAGCCCCAGCATTTT. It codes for CASSPRGGAGGFAQPQHF.

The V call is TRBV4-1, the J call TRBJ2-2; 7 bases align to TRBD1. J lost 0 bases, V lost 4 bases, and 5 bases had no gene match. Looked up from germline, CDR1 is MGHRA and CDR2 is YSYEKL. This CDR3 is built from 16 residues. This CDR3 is CASSRTGESNTGELFF. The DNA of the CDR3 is TGCGCCAGCAGCCGAACAGGGGAGTCGAACACCGGGGAGCTGTTTTTT.

CDR3 sequence reads: CSLQGKGSGNTIYF. DNA for the CDR3: TGCAGTCTACAGGGCAAGGGCTCTGGAAACACCATATATTTT. The rearrangement joins TRBV29-1 to TRBJ1-3; TRBD1 is a possible D gene (6 bases). The CDR3 extends over 14 amino acids. Germline V gene sequence: CDR1 SQVTM, CDR2 ANQGSEA.

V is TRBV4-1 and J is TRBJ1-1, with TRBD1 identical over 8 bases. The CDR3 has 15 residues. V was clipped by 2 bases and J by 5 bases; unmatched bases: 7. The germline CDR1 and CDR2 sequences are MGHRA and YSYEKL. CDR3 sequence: CASSQPGGAVTEAFF. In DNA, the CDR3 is TGCGCCAGCAGCCAACCAGGGGGCGCGGTGACTGAAGCTTTCTTT.

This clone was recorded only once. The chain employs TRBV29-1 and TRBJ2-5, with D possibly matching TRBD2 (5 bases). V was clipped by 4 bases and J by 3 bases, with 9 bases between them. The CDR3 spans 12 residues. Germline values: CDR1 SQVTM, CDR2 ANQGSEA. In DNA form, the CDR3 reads TGCAGCGTTGGGACTCCAAAAGAGACCCAGTACTTC. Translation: CSVGTPKETQYF.

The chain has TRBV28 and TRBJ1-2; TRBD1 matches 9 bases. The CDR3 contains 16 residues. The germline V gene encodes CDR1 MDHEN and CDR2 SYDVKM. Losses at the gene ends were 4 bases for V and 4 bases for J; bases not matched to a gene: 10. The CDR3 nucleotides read TGTGCCAGCAGTTCCGGGACAGGGCTAATTTCCTATGGCTACACCTTC. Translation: CASSSGTGLISYGYTF.

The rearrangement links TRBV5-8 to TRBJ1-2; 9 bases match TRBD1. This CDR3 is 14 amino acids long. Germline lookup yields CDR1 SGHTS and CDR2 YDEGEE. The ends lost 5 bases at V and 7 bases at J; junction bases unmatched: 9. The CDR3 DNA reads TGTGCCAGCAGTTTCCGGGACAGGGATACTGGCTACACCTTC. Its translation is CASSFRDRDTGYTF. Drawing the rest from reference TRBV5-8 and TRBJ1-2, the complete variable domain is EAGVTQSPTHLIKTRGQQATLRCSPISGHTSVYWYQQALGLGLQFLLWYDEGEERNRGNFPPRFSGRQFPNYSSELNVNALELEDSALYLCASSFRDRDTGYTFGSGTRLTVV.

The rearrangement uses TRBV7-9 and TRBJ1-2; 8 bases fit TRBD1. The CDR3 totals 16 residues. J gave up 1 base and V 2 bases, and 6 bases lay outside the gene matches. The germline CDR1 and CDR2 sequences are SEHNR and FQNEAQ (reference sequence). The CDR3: CASSLIRGQGNYGYTF. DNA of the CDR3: TGTGCCAGCAGCTTAATCAGAGGACAGGGTAACTATGGCTACACCTTC.

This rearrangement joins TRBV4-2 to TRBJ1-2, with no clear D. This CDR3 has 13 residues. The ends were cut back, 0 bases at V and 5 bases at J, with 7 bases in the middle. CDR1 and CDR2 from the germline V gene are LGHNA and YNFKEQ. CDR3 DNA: TGTGCCAGCAGCCAAGATGAAGCATATGGCTACACCTTC. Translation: CASSQDEAYGYTF.

The DNA of the CDR3 is TGTGCCAGCAGCTTAGCGCGGTCTGATAGAGAGGGCTACACCTTC. Encoded protein: CASSLARSDREGYTF. The rearrangement uses TRBV7-2 and TRBJ1-2; D unclear. The V end was cut by 0 bases, the J end by 8 bases, with 16 bases between. The CDR3 loop spans 15 amino acids. CDR1 and CDR2 from the germline V gene are SGHTA and FQGNSA.

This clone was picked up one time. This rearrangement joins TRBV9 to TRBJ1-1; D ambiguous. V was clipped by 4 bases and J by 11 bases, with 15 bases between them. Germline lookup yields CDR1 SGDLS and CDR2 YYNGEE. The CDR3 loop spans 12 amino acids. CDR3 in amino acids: CASSSDRGRAFF. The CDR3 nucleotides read TGTGCCAGCAGCTCCGACCGGGGTAGGGCTTTCTTT. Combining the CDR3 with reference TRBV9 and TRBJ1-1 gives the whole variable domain DSGVTQTPKHLITATGQRVTLRCSPRSGDLSVYWYQQSLDQGLQFLIQYYNGEERAKGNILERFSAQQFPDLHSELNLSSLELGDSALYFCASSSDRGRAFFGQGTRLTVV.

The CDR3 loop is CASRDSNYGYTF. CDR3 DNA sequence: TGTGCCAGCAGGGACAGTAACTATGGCTACACCTTC. J is TRBJ1-2 and V is TRBV28, with a weak D call TRBD1 (6 bases). Germline V gene lookup returns CDR1 MDHEN and CDR2 SYDVKM. The V gene lost 6 bases and the J gene lost 1 base, with 6 bases spanning the gap. The length of the CDR3 is 12 residues.

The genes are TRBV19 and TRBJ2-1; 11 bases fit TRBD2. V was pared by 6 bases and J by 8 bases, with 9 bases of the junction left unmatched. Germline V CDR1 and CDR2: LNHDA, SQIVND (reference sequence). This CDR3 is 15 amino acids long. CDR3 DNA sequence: TGTGCCAGTAGCCCCTCACTAGCGGGAGCCCATGAGCAGTTCTTC. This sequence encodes CASSPSLAGAHEQFF.

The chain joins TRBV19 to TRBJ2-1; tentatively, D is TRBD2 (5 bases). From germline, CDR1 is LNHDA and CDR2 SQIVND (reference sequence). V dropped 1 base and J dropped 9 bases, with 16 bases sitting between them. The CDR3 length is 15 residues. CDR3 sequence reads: CASSIAPRGSGEQFF. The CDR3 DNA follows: TGTGCCAGTAGTATAGCCCCCCGGGGATCGGGTGAGCAGTTCTTC.

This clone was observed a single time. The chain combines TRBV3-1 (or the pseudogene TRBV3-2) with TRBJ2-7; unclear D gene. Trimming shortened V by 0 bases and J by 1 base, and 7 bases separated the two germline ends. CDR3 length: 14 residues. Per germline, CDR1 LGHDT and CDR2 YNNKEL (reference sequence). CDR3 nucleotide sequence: TGTGCCAGCAGCCAAGATCCTTTTTCCTACGAGCAGTACTTC. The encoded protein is CASSQDPFSYEQYF.

The CDR3 DNA sequence: TGTGCCATCGGGCGCTCGCAGAACACTGAAGCTTTCTTT. Its translation is CAIGRSQNTEAFF. This chain uses TRBV10-3 with TRBJ1-1; no clear D. V lost 8 bases and J 1 base, leaving 11 bases between the germline ends. This CDR3 contains 13 residues. CDR1 ENHRY and CDR2 SYGVKD come from the germline V gene.

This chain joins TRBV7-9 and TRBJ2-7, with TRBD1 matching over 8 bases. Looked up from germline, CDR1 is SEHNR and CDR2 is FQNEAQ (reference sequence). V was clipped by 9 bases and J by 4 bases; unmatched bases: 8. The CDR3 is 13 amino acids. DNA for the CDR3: TGTGCCAGTCAACAGGGGGGAGGATACGAGCAGTACTTC. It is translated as CASQQGGGYEQYF.

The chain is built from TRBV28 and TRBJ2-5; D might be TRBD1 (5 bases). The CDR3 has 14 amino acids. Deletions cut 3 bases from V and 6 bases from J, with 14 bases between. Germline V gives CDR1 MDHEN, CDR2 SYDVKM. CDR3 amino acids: CASSFRQGGQTQYF. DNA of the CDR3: TGTGCCAGCAGTTTTCGCCAGGGTGGGCAGACCCAGTACTTC.